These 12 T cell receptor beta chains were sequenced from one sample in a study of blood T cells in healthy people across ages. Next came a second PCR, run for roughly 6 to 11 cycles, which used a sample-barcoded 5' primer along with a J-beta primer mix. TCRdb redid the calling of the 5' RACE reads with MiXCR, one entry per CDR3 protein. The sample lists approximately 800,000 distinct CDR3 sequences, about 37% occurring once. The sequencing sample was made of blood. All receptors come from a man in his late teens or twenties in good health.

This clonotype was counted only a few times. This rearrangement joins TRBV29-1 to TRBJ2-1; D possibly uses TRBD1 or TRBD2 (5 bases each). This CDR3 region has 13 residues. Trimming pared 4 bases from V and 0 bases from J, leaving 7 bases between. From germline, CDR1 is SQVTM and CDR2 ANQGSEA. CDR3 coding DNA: TGCAGCGTTGCAGGGAGCTCCTACAATGAGCAGTTCTTC. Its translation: CSVAGSSYNEQFF.

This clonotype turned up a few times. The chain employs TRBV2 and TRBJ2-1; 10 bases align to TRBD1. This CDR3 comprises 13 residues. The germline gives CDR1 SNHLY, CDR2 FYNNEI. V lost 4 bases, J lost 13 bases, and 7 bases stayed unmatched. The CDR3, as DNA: TGTGCCAGCAGTGCGACAGGGGGCGAGACCCAGTTCTTC. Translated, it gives CASSATGGETQFF.

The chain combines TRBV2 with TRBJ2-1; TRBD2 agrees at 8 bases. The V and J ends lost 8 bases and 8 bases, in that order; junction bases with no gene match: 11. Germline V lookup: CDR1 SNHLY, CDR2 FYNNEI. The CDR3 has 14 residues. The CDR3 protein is CASPGTGGPYEQFF. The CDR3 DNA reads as TGTGCCAGCCCCGGGACGGGGGGGCCATATGAGCAGTTCTTC.

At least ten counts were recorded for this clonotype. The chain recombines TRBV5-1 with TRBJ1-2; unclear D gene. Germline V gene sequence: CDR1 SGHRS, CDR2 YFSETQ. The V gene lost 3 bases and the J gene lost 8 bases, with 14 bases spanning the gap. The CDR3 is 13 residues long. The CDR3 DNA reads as TGCGCCAGCAGCTCTGGACTACCCAAAGGCTACACCTTC. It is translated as CASSSGLPKGYTF.

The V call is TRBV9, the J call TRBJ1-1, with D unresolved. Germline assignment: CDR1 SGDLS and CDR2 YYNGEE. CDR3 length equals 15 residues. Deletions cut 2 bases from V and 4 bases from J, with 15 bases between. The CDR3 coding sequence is TGTGCCAGCAGCGTCTCGGCGGTTGAGTTCACTGAAGCTTTCTTT. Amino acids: CASSVSAVEFTEAFF.

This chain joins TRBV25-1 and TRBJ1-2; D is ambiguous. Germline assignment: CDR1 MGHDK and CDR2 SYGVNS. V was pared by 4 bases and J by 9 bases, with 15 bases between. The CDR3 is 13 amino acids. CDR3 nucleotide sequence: TGTGCCAGCAGTGCCCCCGGGGTGGGTCGCTACACCTTC. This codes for CASSAPGVGRYTF.

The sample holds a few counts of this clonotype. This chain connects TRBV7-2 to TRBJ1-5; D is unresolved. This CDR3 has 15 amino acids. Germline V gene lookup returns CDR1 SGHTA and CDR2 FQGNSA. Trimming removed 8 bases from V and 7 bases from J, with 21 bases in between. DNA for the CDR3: TGTGCCAGCGGCACTGAGGCCCATTCGGGCCAGCCCCAGCATTTT. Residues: CASGTEAHSGQPQHF. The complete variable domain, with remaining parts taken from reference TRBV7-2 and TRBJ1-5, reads GAGVSQSPSNKVTEKGKDVELRCDPISGHTALYWYRQSLGQGLEFLIYFQGNSAPDKSGLPSDRFSAERTGGSVSTLTIQRTQQEDSAVYLCASGTEAHSGQPQHFGDGTRLSIL.

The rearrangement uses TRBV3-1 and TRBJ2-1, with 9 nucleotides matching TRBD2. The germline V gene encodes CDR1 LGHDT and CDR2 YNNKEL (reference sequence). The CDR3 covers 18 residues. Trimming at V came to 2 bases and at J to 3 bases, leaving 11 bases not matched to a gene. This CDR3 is CASSQYSSRGGNYNEQFF. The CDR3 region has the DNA TGTGCCAGCAGCCAATACTCCTCGCGGGGGGGGAACTACAATGAGCAGTTCTTC.

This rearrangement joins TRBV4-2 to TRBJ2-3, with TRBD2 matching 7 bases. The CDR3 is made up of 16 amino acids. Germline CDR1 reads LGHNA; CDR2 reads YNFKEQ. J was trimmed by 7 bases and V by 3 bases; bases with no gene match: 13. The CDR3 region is CASSQSAGTTSNTQYF. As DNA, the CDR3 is TGTGCCAGCAGCCAGTCTGCCGGGACTACGAGCAATACGCAGTATTTT.

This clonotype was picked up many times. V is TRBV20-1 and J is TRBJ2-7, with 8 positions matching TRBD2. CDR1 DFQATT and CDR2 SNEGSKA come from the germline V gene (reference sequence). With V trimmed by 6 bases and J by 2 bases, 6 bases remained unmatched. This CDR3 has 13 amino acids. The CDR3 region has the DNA TGCAGTGCCATAGCGGGGACCGCCTACGAGCAGTACTTC. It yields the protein CSAIAGTAYEQYF.

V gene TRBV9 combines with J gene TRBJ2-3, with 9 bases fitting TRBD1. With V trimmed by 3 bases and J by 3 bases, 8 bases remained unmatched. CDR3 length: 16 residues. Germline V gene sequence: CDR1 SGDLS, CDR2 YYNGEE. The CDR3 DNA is TGTGCCAGCAGCGGCTACAGGGGGCAGTTTACAGATACGCAGTATTTT. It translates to CASSGYRGQFTDTQYF.

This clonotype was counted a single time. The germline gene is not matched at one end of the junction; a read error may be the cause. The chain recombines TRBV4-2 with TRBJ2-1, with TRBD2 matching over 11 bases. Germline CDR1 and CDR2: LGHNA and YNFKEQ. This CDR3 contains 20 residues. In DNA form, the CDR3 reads TGTGCCAGCAGCCATAAGTCGGCCCTAGCGGGGGGTAGCTCCTACAATGAGCGGTTCTTC. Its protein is CASSHKSALAGGSSYNERFF.